This entry lists 18 T cell receptor beta chains sequenced from one sample in a study of blood T cells in healthy people across ages. Alongside a J-beta primer mix, a sample-barcoded 5' primer served in a second PCR lasting about 7 to 11 cycles. Each CDR3 protein is one row after TCRdb ran MiXCR on the 5' RACE reads. This table has about 780,000 distinct CDR3 sequences, around 24% appearing once. This sample also appeared in a second study, on T cells of mothers and their children.

The specimen was blood. Receptors were obtained from a boy under 18 in good health.

The rearrangement uses TRBV20-1 and TRBJ2-5; D unresolved. Germline-derived CDR1 and CDR2 are DFQATT and SNEGSKA (reference sequence). This CDR3 has 14 residues. Deletions cut 0 bases from V and 2 bases from J, with 10 bases between. The CDR3, as DNA: TGCAGTGCTAGAGATATGAGAATACAAGAGACCCAGTACTTC. Translation gives CSARDMRIQETQYF.

Only a few counts were recorded for this clonotype. V gene TRBV7-9 combines with J gene TRBJ2-3; D is undetermined. Trimming removed 5 bases at V and 5 bases at J, with 17 bases between. The CDR3 consists of 15 residues. Germline CDR1 reads SEHNR; CDR2 reads FQNEAQ (reference sequence). The CDR3 DNA follows: TGTGCCAGCAGCCTCCTGATCGGCTCCGTAGATACGCAGTATTTT. Protein: CASSLLIGSVDTQYF.

This clonotype was seen a handful of times. This chain links TRBV13 with TRBJ2-5; D assignment may be TRBD1 or TRBD2 (5 bases each). Germline V lookup: CDR1 PRHDT, CDR2 FYEKMQ (reference sequence). The CDR3 is 15 amino acids. Trimming stripped 4 bases from V and 5 bases from J, with 17 bases between. CDR3 bases: TGTGCCAGCAGCTCACCCGGTGGGACGGGTGAGACCCAGTACTTC. Its translation is CASSSPGGTGETQYF.

The rearrangement links TRBV29-1 to TRBJ1-4, with 7 bases aligning to TRBD1. Germline V gene data show CDR1 as SQVTM and CDR2 as ANQGSEA. This CDR3 is built from 13 residues. The junction had 6 bases not matched to a gene; V was cut back by 6 bases and J by 5 bases. The CDR3 coding sequence is TGCAGCGTCTATGACAGGGAGAATGAAAAACTGTTTTTT. The encoded protein is CSVYDRENEKLFF.

There are a few counts of this clonotype. The V call is TRBV27, the J call TRBJ2-5; D is perhaps TRBD2 (5 bases). The DNA end is more similar to TRBJ2-1, so the J call may be wrong. Germline CDR1 reads MNHEY; CDR2 reads SMNVEV (reference sequence). The CDR3 length is 15 residues. The CDR3 here is CASRRGDGILSEQFF. CDR3 in DNA: TGTGCCAGCAGACGGGGAGACGGGATATTGAGTGAGCAGTTCTTC.

The V and J genes are TRBV29-1 and TRBJ2-7; the D is unclear. V was clipped by 6 bases and J by 6 bases, with 15 bases between them. The CDR3 is 12 residues long. Germline lookup yields CDR1 SQVTM and CDR2 ANQGSEA. CDR3 residues: CSVIPQVSEQYF. The CDR3 DNA reads TGCAGCGTGATACCCCAAGTTTCCGAGCAGTACTTC.

The V and J genes are TRBV9 and TRBJ1-4; D unclear. V lost 0 bases, J lost 8 bases, and 14 bases lay in between. This CDR3 spans 15 amino acids. Looked up from germline, CDR1 is SGDLS and CDR2 is YYNGEE. The CDR3 loop reads CASSVESTLEEKLFF. The CDR3 DNA reads as TGTGCCAGCAGCGTAGAGAGTACCCTAGAAGAAAAACTGTTTTTT.

The chain uses TRBV11-2 and TRBJ2-7; 8 bases match TRBD2. Germline V gene sequence: CDR1 SGHAT, CDR2 FQNNGV. The CDR3 extends over 16 amino acids. Losses at the gene ends were 5 bases for V and 5 bases for J; bases not matched to a gene: 14. CDR3 sequence: CASSLGGAGEFNEQYF. CDR3 in DNA: TGTGCCAGCAGCCTTGGGGGAGCGGGGGAATTTAACGAGCAGTACTTC.

This clonotype was observed a handful of times. Germline and junction disagree at one end, which may indicate a read error. The V gene is TRBV14, the J gene TRBJ2-4; 8 bases line up with TRBD2. CDR3 size: 11 residues. Germline lookup yields CDR1 SGHDN and CDR2 FVKESK. CDR3 nucleotide sequence: TGTGCCAGCAGCCCTACGCTACTAGCGGACTTC. Its protein is CASSPTLLADF.

This clonotype appeared a few times. The chain uses TRBV6-5 and TRBJ2-5; 14 positions match TRBD2. The DNA matches TRBJ2-1 better at its end, which makes the J call doubtful. Germline CDR1 MNHEY, CDR2 SVGAGI. The CDR3 runs 15 residues. CDR3 in amino acids: CASTAGLAGVGEQFF. For the CDR3, the DNA is TGTGCCAGCACCGCGGGACTAGCGGGGGTGGGCGAGCAGTTCTTC.

The rearrangement joins TRBV27 to TRBJ1-6, with 11 nucleotides matching TRBD1. Germline CDR1 reads MNHEY; CDR2 reads SMNVEV (reference sequence). This CDR3 contains 17 residues. V dropped 8 bases and J dropped 1; count of bases not matched to a gene: 7. The CDR3 region has the DNA TGTGCCAGCGCCGGACAGGGGGCGAGGTCCTATAATTCACCCCTCCACTTT. It codes for CASAGQGARSYNSPLHF.

This clonotype has only a few counts. V is TRBV3-1 and J is TRBJ2-5, with 9 positions matching TRBD2. The CDR3 contains 14 residues. The junction had 11 bases not matched to a gene; V was cut back by 8 bases and J by 7 bases. Germline V gives CDR1 LGHDT, CDR2 YNNKEL (reference sequence). CDR3 loop: CASLPAGGPGTQYF. CDR3 nucleotide sequence: TGTGCCAGCCTCCCGGCGGGGGGGCCAGGGACCCAGTACTTC.

The rearrangement uses TRBV28 and TRBJ2-7; D not certain. V was pared by 3 bases and J by 6 bases, with 15 bases between. The CDR3 spans 14 residues. CDR1 is MDHEN and CDR2 is SYDVKM in the germline V gene. The CDR3: CASSFSSGPFEQYF. CDR3 DNA: TGTGCCAGCAGTTTTAGCAGTGGGCCCTTCGAGCAGTACTTC.

This rearrangement joins TRBV7-9 to TRBJ2-7; perhaps TRBD1 as D (5 bases). Germline V gene lookup returns CDR1 SEHNR and CDR2 FQNEAQ (reference sequence). V was cut by 7 bases and J by 5 bases, with 15 bases left in between. The CDR3 runs 13 residues. The CDR3 reads CASTLRGVDEQYF. Here the CDR3 DNA reads TGTGCCAGCACCCTTAGGGGTGTGGACGAGCAGTACTTC. Based on the CDR3 plus reference TRBV7-9 and TRBJ2-7, the full variable domain is DTGVSQNPRHKITKRGQNVTFRCDPISEHNRLYWYRQTLGQGPEFLTYFQNEAQLEKSRLLSDRFSAERPKGSFSTLEIQRTEQGDSAMYLCASTLRGVDEQYFGPGTRLTVT.

This chain connects TRBV29-1 to TRBJ2-5; the D is unclear. The germline V gene encodes CDR1 SQVTM and CDR2 ANQGSEA. Trimming removed 5 bases at V and 5 bases at J, with 9 bases between. The CDR3 spans 11 residues. The CDR3 bases are TGCAGCGTTCGAGTCGGGGAGACCCAGTACTTC. Protein product: CSVRVGETQYF.

This clonotype was observed a few times. The chain carries TRBV28 and TRBJ1-3, with D possibly TRBD1 on 5 matching bases. Germline CDR1 MDHEN, CDR2 SYDVKM. This CDR3 is built from 14 residues. V dropped 6 bases and J dropped 5 bases, with 14 bases sitting between them. The CDR3 here is CASSIWGGRNTIYF. The DNA of the CDR3 is TGTGCCAGCAGCATCTGGGGGGGAAGAAACACCATATATTTT.

This clonotype was seen ten or more times. The chain couples TRBV12-5 to TRBJ2-3; TRBD1 is a possible D gene (6 bases). Trimming removed 1 base from V and 4 bases from J, with 18 bases in between. This CDR3 spans 17 amino acids. Germline V CDR1 and CDR2: LGHNT, FRNRAP. CDR3 sequence (DNA): TGTGCTAGTGGTTTGGACAGGGTGAGTTATGATCCAGATACGCAGTATTTT. It codes for CASGLDRVSYDPDTQYF.

This clonotype has only a few counts. The chain carries TRBV5-1 and TRBJ2-3; D possibly corresponds to TRBD1 (5 bases). Germline assignment: CDR1 SGHRS and CDR2 YFSETQ. Trimming shortened V by 1 base and J by 6 bases, and 15 bases separated the two germline ends. This CDR3 is 15 amino acids long. The CDR3 nucleotides read TGCGCCAGCAGCTTGTACAGGACCAGCAGGGATACGCAGTATTTT. Its translation: CASSLYRTSRDTQYF.